This TCR beta chain derives from a study of T cell repertoires and HLA-DP antigens. Study at large: Two male donors and one female donor spanned ages 18-to-29 through 60-to-69. Overall study findings and caveats: A non-physiological HeLa system presented antigen to total CD4+ responders.

Germline CDR1 is MNHEY and CDR2 is SVGAGI. This CDR3 comprises 13 residues. The V gene lost 5 bases and the J gene lost 4 bases, with 8 bases spanning the gap. As to this clone: Antigen: not known.

For pre-culture CD4+ samples, the target was approximately 200,000 T cell genomes. Profiled with immunoSEQ multiplex PCR; TCRdb holds only in-frame clones, not every one. Of about 110,000 clones in the sample, about 92% were seen once. This chain joins TRBV6-5 and TRBJ1-4; unclear D gene. This receptor was identified in a woman in her late teens or twenties in good health and CMV-seronegative. Specimen: CD4+ T cells from PBMCs. The CDR3 bases are TGTGCCAGCAGTACCCAGGTTAATGAAAAACTGTTTTTT. Translation: CASSTQVNEKLFF.